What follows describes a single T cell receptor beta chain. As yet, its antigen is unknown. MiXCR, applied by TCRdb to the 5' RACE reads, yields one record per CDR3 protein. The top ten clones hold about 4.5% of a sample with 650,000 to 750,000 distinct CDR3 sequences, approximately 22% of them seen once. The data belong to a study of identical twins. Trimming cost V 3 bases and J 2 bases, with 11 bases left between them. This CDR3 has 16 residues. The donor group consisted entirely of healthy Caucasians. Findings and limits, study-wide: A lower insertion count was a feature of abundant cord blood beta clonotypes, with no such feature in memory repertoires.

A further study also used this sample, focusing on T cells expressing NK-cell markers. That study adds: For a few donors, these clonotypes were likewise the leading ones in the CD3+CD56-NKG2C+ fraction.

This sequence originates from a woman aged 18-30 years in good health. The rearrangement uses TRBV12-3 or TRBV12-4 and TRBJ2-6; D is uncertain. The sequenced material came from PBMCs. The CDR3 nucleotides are TGTGCCAGCAGTTTGCAGGCCGGGCCTGGGGCCAACGTCCTGACTTTC. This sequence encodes CASSLQAGPGANVLTF.